This T cell receptor beta chain appears in the sequencing data of a study of blood T cell repertoires in COVID-19. Whole-study context: Specimens from acute and convalescent COVID-19 originated in the United States, Italy and Spain.

Produced via immunoSEQ multiplex PCR; TCRdb's table is partial and in-frame only. Of about 71,000 clones in the sample, just over 90% are singletons; the top ten hold under 6.5%. CDR3 length: 14 residues. CDR1 MDHEN and CDR2 SYDVKM come from the germline V gene. The V gene lost 5 bases and the J gene lost 4 bases, with 14 bases spanning the gap. The sequence derives from a young woman with acute or convalescent COVID-19. The chain is built from TRBV28 and TRBJ1-1; a possible D gene is TRBD1 (6 bases). The sequenced sample was peripheral blood. The DNA of the CDR3 is TGTGCCAGCAGTGTTGGGGGGGCGGGCACTGAAGCTTTCTTT. Translating it yields CASSVGGAGTEAFF.